These T cell receptor beta chains were read from a single sample in a study of shared clonotypes between healthy human individuals. The table came from immunoSEQ multiplex PCR; TCRdb's copy has only in-frame clones and leaves some out. The table has some 790,000 clones, roughly 72% seen once. Sequenced material: memory CD4+ T cells sorted from blood. Receptor source: a woman between 25 and 40 years old in good health. The CDR3 runs from the conserved cysteine through the conserved F or W. Each record gives: D gene, V gene, J gene, clone size, CDR3 DNA, CDR3 protein. A D gene is named only where the DNA matches it firmly. Clone sizes are given selectively: once, few, many, or a class where the clone is expanded.

d_call: .; v_call: TRBV5-5; j_call: TRBJ1-3; clone_size: .; cdr3_nt: TGTGCCAGCAGCCCCCCCGGCTCTGGAAACACCATATATTTT; cdr3_aa: CASSPPGSGNTIYF
d_call: .; v_call: TRBV19; j_call: TRBJ1-5; clone_size: .; cdr3_nt: TGTGCCAGTAGCCCGGCCGACGATAGCAATCAGCCCCAGCATTTT; cdr3_aa: CASSPADDSNQPQHF
d_call: .; v_call: TRBV6-6; j_call: TRBJ2-3; clone_size: .; cdr3_nt: TGTGCCACAACCCCCGACAGAGACACAGATACGCAGTATTTT; cdr3_aa: CATTPDRDTDTQYF
d_call: .; v_call: TRBV27; j_call: TRBJ2-7; clone_size: few; cdr3_nt: TGTGCCAGCAGTTTCTCCAGGGGTCCCTACGAGCAGTACTTC; cdr3_aa: CASSFSRGPYEQYF
d_call: .; v_call: TRBV6-1; j_call: TRBJ1-2; clone_size: .; cdr3_nt: TGTGCCAGCAGTGATCAGGGGTGGAACTATGGCTACACCTTC; cdr3_aa: CASSDQGWNYGYTF
d_call: .; v_call: TRBV7-9; j_call: TRBJ2-5; clone_size: .; cdr3_nt: TGTGCCAGCAGCTTTCAAGGGGAGACCCAGTACTTC; cdr3_aa: CASSFQGETQYF
d_call: .; v_call: TRBV7-2; j_call: TRBJ2-5; clone_size: .; cdr3_nt: TGTGCCAGCAGCCCCAATGCACTAGTCCAAGAGACCCAGTACTTC; cdr3_aa: CASSPNALVQETQYF
d_call: TRBD2; v_call: TRBV5-4; j_call: TRBJ2-1; clone_size: .; cdr3_nt: TGTGCCAGCAGCTTGAAGTCTAGCGGGACAAATGAGCAGTTCTTC; cdr3_aa: CASSLKSSGTNEQFF
d_call: TRBD1; v_call: TRBV6-5; j_call: TRBJ1-2; clone_size: .; cdr3_nt: TGTGCCAGCAGTTTCTCAGGGGGAATGAACTATGGCTACACCTTC; cdr3_aa: CASSFSGGMNYGYTF
d_call: TRBD1; v_call: TRBV27; j_call: TRBJ1-2; clone_size: .; cdr3_nt: TGTGCCAGCAGTTTCCAAGACAGGGGCCATGGCTACACCTTC; cdr3_aa: CASSFQDRGHGYTF
d_call: .; v_call: TRBV7-6; j_call: TRBJ2-5; clone_size: .; cdr3_nt: TGTGCCAGCAGCCCCACAGGGGAGACCCAGTACTTC; cdr3_aa: CASSPTGETQYF
d_call: .; v_call: TRBV5-1; j_call: TRBJ1-1; clone_size: few; cdr3_nt: TGCGCCAGCAGCGAACAGGGTGGCGACACTGAAGCTTTCTTT; cdr3_aa: CASSEQGGDTEAFF
d_call: .; v_call: TRBV7-8; j_call: TRBJ2-5; clone_size: .; cdr3_nt: TGTGCCAGCAGCCGAGACCAAGAGACCCAGTACTTC; cdr3_aa: CASSRDQETQYF
d_call: TRBD2; v_call: TRBV6-5; j_call: TRBJ2-3; clone_size: .; cdr3_nt: TGTGCCAGCAGATCCACGACTAGCGGGAATACGCAGTATTTT; cdr3_aa: CASRSTTSGNTQYF
d_call: .; v_call: TRBV28; j_call: TRBJ2-7; clone_size: .; cdr3_nt: TGTGCCAGCAGAACAGGAGCCTACGAGCAGTACTTC; cdr3_aa: CASRTGAYEQYF
d_call: .; v_call: TRBV18; j_call: TRBJ2-5; clone_size: .; cdr3_nt: TGTGCCAGCTCACCTCTCGGGGGGCCGCAAGAGACCCAGTACTTC; cdr3_aa: CASSPLGGPQETQYF
d_call: .; v_call: TRBV11-3; j_call: TRBJ2-6; clone_size: once; cdr3_nt: TGTGCCAGCAGCTTAGGTTCGGGGGCTGGGGCCAACGTCCTGACTTTC; cdr3_aa: CASSLGSGAGANVLTF
d_call: .; v_call: TRBV5-1; j_call: TRBJ1-1; clone_size: .; cdr3_nt: TGCGCCAGCAGCTTGGCAACGGGGCCCACTGAAGCTTTCTTT; cdr3_aa: CASSLATGPTEAFF
d_call: .; v_call: TRBV28; j_call: TRBJ1-5; clone_size: .; cdr3_nt: TGTGCCAGCAGTTTAGAGTTATATAGCAATCAGCCCCAGCATTTT; cdr3_aa: CASSLELYSNQPQHF
d_call: TRBD1; v_call: TRBV11-1; j_call: TRBJ2-5; clone_size: .; cdr3_nt: TGTGCCAGCAGCTCCGTGACAGGGAGCGAGACCCAGTACTTC; cdr3_aa: CASSSVTGSETQYF
d_call: .; v_call: TRBV19; j_call: TRBJ1-2; clone_size: few; cdr3_nt: TGTGCCAGTAGTATTCTGGGCAGCGACTATGGCTACACCTTC; cdr3_aa: CASSILGSDYGYTF
d_call: .; v_call: TRBV6-5; j_call: TRBJ1-3; clone_size: .; cdr3_nt: TGTGCCAGCTCCCCGGGGGGGCCCGGAAACACCATATATTTT; cdr3_aa: CASSPGGPGNTIYF
d_call: .; v_call: TRBV5-5; j_call: TRBJ1-2; clone_size: .; cdr3_nt: TGTGCCAGCAGCTTGGCCCCAGCACAGCGACATAACTATGGCTACACCTTC; cdr3_aa: CASSLAPAQRHNYGYTF
d_call: TRBD2; v_call: TRBV11-2; j_call: TRBJ2-7; clone_size: .; cdr3_nt: TGTGCCAGCAGCTCGACCGCGGGACTAACAGCCTACGAGCAGTACTTC; cdr3_aa: CASSSTAGLTAYEQYF
d_call: .; v_call: TRBV7-2; j_call: TRBJ2-5; clone_size: .; cdr3_nt: TGTGCCAGCAGCTTATATATTGGGGAAGAGACCCAGTACTTC; cdr3_aa: CASSLYIGEETQYF
d_call: .; v_call: TRBV5-5; j_call: TRBJ1-1; clone_size: .; cdr3_nt: TGTGCCAGCAGCTTCCTAATGAAGGGTACTGAAGCTTTCTTT; cdr3_aa: CASSFLMKGTEAFF
d_call: .; v_call: TRBV28; j_call: TRBJ2-2; clone_size: .; cdr3_nt: TGTGCCAGCAGATGGGCCAGCACCGGGGAGCTGTTTTTT; cdr3_aa: CASRWASTGELFF
d_call: .; v_call: TRBV4-2; j_call: TRBJ2-1; clone_size: once; cdr3_nt: TGTGCCAGCAGCCAAGTAGGAGAACAGGGTACGTTCGGTGAGCAGTTCTTC; cdr3_aa: CASSQVGEQGTFGEQFF
d_call: TRBD1; v_call: TRBV6-5; j_call: TRBJ2-3; clone_size: once; cdr3_nt: TGTGCCAGCAGCCGGGACAGCACGCAGTATTTT; cdr3_aa: CASSRDSTQYF
d_call: TRBD2; v_call: TRBV5-4; j_call: TRBJ2-5; clone_size: .; cdr3_nt: TGTGCCAGCAGCCGGGGGGGGTTTCAAGAGACCCAGTACTTC; cdr3_aa: CASSRGGFQETQYF
d_call: .; v_call: TRBV5-6; j_call: TRBJ2-3; clone_size: .; cdr3_nt: TGTGCCAGCAGCTTGGGAACAGGGTCGAGCACAGATACGCAGTATTTT; cdr3_aa: CASSLGTGSSTDTQYF
d_call: .; v_call: TRBV5-1; j_call: TRBJ2-3; clone_size: .; cdr3_nt: TGCGCCAGCAGCTTAACGGGGGCGCGGGTAGATACGCAGTATTTT; cdr3_aa: CASSLTGARVDTQYF
d_call: TRBD2; v_call: TRBV19; j_call: TRBJ2-2; clone_size: .; cdr3_nt: TGTGCCAGTAGTAGGGGACGGCTAGCGGGAGCAGGGACCGGGGAGCTGTTTTTT; cdr3_aa: CASSRGRLAGAGTGELFF
d_call: .; v_call: TRBV7-8; j_call: TRBJ2-1; clone_size: .; cdr3_nt: TGTGCCAGCAGCTTAGAACTCGAGCAGTTCTTC; cdr3_aa: CASSLELEQFF
d_call: .; v_call: TRBV27; j_call: TRBJ2-4; clone_size: .; cdr3_nt: TGTGCCAGCAGTGAGGGGTGGGGGGTGGAGACCAAAAACATTCAGTACTTC; cdr3_aa: CASSEGWGVETKNIQYF
d_call: TRBD2; v_call: TRBV11-3; j_call: TRBJ2-1; clone_size: few; cdr3_nt: TGTGCCAGCAGCACTGGACTAGCGGGAGTCAATGAGCAGTTCTTC; cdr3_aa: CASSTGLAGVNEQFF
d_call: TRBD1; v_call: TRBV7-2; j_call: TRBJ1-4; clone_size: .; cdr3_nt: TGTGCCAGCAGCTCCAGACAGGGCCTAGGAAAACTGTTTTTT; cdr3_aa: CASSSRQGLGKLFF
d_call: .; v_call: TRBV5-6; j_call: TRBJ2-6; clone_size: .; cdr3_nt: TGTGCCAGCAGCCCCGAATATGCAGGGGCCAACGTCCTGACTTTC; cdr3_aa: CASSPEYAGANVLTF
d_call: .; v_call: TRBV19; j_call: TRBJ2-5; clone_size: .; cdr3_nt: TGTGCCAGTAGCGTGACCCAGGGGAGGAGGGAGACCCAGTACTTC; cdr3_aa: CASSVTQGRRETQYF
d_call: TRBD2; v_call: TRBV19; j_call: TRBJ2-1; clone_size: .; cdr3_nt: TGTGCCAGTAGTATTAAGGCTAGCGGGGAGAATGAGCAGTTCTTC; cdr3_aa: CASSIKASGENEQFF
d_call: .; v_call: TRBV25-1; j_call: TRBJ2-3; clone_size: .; cdr3_nt: TGTGCCAGCAGAGGACTATACGGCACAGATACGCAGTATTTT; cdr3_aa: CASRGLYGTDTQYF
d_call: .; v_call: TRBV6-1; j_call: TRBJ2-7; clone_size: .; cdr3_nt: TGTGCCAGCAGTGAAGCGCTGCTTAGCTCCTACGAGCAGTACTTC; cdr3_aa: CASSEALLSSYEQYF